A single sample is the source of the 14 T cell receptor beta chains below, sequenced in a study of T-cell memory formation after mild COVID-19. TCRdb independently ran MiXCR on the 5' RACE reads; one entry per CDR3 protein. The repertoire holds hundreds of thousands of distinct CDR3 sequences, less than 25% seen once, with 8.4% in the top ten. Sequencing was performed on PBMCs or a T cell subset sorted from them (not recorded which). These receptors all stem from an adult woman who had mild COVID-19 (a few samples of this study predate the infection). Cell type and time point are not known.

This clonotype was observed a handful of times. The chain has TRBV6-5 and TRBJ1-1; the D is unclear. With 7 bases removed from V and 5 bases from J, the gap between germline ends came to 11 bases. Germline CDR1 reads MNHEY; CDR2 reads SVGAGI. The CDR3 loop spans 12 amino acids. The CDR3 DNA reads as TGTGCCAGCACGGGAGAGGGAACTGAAGCTTTCTTT. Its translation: CASTGEGTEAFF.

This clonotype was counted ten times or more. For the CDR3, the DNA is TGCGCCAGCAGCTCCGCCGGGACGCTCTACAATGAGCAGTTCTTC. It translates to CASSSAGTLYNEQFF. The chain uses TRBV5-1 and TRBJ2-1; either TRBD1 or TRBD2 may supply D (5 bases each). This CDR3 contains 15 residues. V lost 3 bases, J lost 3 bases, and 13 bases lay in between. Per the germline V gene, CDR1 is SGHRS and CDR2 is YFSETQ.

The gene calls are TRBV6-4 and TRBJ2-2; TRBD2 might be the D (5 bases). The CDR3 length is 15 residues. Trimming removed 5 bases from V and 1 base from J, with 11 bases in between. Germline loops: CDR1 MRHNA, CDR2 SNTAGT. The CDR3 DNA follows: TGTGCCAGCAGTCATCGGGCGGGGAACACCGGGGAGCTGTTTTTT. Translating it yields CASSHRAGNTGELFF.

The CDR3 spells CASSSQTGENTGELFF. CDR3 in DNA: TGTGCCAGCAGTAGCCAGACAGGGGAGAACACCGGGGAGCTGTTTTTT. This sequence joins TRBV6-5 and TRBJ2-2; 8 bases map to TRBD1. Trimming at V came to 5 bases and at J to 1 base, leaving 6 bases not matched to a gene. The CDR3 has 16 residues. Germline values: CDR1 MNHEY, CDR2 SVGAGI.

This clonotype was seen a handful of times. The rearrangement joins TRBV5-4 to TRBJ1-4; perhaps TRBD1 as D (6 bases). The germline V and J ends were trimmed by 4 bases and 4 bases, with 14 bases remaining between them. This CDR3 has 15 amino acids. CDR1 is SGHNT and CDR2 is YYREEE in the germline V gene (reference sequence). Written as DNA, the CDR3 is TGTGCCAGCAGCAGCAACAGGGCGGTTAATGAAAAACTGTTTTTT. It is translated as CASSSNRAVNEKLFF.

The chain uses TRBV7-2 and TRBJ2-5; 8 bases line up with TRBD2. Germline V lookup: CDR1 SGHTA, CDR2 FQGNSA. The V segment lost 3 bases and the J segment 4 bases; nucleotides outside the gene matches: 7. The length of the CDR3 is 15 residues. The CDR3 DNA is TGTGCCAGCAGCTTGGGCGGGAGGTCCGGAGAGACCCAGTACTTC. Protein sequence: CASSLGGRSGETQYF.

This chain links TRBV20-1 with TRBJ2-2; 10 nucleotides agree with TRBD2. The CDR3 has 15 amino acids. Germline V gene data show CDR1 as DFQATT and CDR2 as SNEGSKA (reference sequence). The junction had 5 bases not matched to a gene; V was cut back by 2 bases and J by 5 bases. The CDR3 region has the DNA TGCAGTGCTAGACAAAGCGGGAGGGGTACCGGGGAGCTGTTTTTT. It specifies CSARQSGRGTGELFF.

The CDR3 sequence: CASSLGGDAGELFF. In DNA, the CDR3 is TGTGCCAGCAGCTTAGGGGGGGATGCCGGGGAGCTGTTTTTT. V is TRBV11-3 and J is TRBJ2-2; TRBD2 might be the D (6 bases). Between the trimmed V and J ends, which lost 1 base and 6 bases, there was a span of 9 bases. The CDR3 length is 14 residues. Germline V gives CDR1 SGHNT, CDR2 YENEEA.

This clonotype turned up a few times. The CDR3 DNA is TGTGCCTGGAGTCACACCGGGGAGCTGTTTTTT. As protein: CAWSHTGELFF. V is TRBV30 and J is TRBJ2-2; D is unclear. Germline V lookup: CDR1 GTSNPN, CDR2 SVGIG (reference sequence). V was shortened by 2 bases and J by 3 bases, with 1 base between the two germline ends. The CDR3 runs 11 residues.

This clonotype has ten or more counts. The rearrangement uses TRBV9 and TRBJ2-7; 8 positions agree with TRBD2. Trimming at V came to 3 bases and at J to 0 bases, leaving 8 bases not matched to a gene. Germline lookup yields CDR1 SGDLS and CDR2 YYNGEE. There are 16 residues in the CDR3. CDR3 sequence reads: CASSAAGLAGSYEQYF. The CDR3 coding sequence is TGTGCCAGCAGCGCCGCCGGGCTAGCGGGCTCCTACGAGCAGTACTTC.

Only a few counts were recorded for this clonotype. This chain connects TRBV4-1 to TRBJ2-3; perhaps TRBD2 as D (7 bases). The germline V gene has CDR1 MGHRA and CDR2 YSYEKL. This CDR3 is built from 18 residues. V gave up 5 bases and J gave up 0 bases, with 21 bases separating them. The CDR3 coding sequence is TGCGCCAGCAGCACACCGCCCCGCGGGGGCGACAGCACAGATACGCAGTATTTT. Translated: CASSTPPRGGDSTDTQYF.

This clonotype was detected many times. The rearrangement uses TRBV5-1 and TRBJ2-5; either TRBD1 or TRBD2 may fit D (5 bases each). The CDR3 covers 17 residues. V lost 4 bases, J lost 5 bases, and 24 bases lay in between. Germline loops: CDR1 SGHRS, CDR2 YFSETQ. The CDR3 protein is CASSPRPGARPSETQYF. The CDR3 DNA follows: TGCGCCAGCAGCCCCCGACCCGGGGCAAGGCCCTCTGAGACCCAGTACTTC.

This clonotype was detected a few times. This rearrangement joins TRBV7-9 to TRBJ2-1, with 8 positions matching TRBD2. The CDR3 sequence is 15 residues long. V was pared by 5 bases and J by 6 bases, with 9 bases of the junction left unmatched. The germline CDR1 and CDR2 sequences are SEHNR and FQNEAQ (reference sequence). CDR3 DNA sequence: TGTGCCAGCAGCCCTAGCGGGCCCCGGGGCAATGAGCAGTTCTTC. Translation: CASSPSGPRGNEQFF.

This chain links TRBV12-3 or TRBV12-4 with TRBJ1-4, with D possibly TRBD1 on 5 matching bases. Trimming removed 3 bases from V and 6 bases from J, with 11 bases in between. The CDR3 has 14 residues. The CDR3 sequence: CASSLSGADEKLFF. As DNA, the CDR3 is TGTGCCAGCAGTTTGTCCGGGGCCGATGAAAAACTGTTTTTT.